The 15 T cell receptor beta chains given below trace back to one sample, sequenced in a study of T cells in Graves' hyperthyroidism and ophthalmopathy. The TCR beta CDR3 regions underwent amplification using RNA transcripts as the source. The HTBI set primed first-round TCR CDR3 RT-PCR. TCRdb ran MiXCR on the multiplex PCR reads and lists one entry per CDR3 protein. The sample consists of a few hundred thousand distinct CDR3 sequences, approximately 14% of them appearing once. The material sequenced was blood. The receptors derive from a woman aged 30 to 39 with Graves' hyperthyroidism.

This clonotype has at least ten counts. The gene calls are TRBV7-3 and TRBJ2-1; 7 bases are shared with TRBD1. The CDR3 is 15 amino acids. Looked up from germline, CDR1 is SGHTA and CDR2 is FQGTGA. Trimming at V came to 4 bases and at J to 3 bases, leaving 6 bases not matched to a gene. The CDR3 DNA reads TGTGCCAGCAGCTCATCAGGGACAGTCTACAATGAGCAGTTCTTC. It is translated as CASSSSGTVYNEQFF. Based on the CDR3 plus reference TRBV7-3 and TRBJ2-1, the full variable domain is GAGVSQTPSNKVTEKGKYVELRCDPISGHTALYWYRQSLGQGPEFLIYFQGTGAADDSGLPNDRFFAVRPEGSVSTLKIQRTERGDSAVYLCASSSSGTVYNEQFFGPGTRLTVL.

This clonotype was observed at least ten times. V and J are TRBV7-8 and TRBJ2-3, with a weak D call TRBD1 (6 bases). Looked up from germline, CDR1 is SGHVS and CDR2 is FQNEAQ. This CDR3 has 14 residues. Deletions cut 5 bases from V and 2 bases from J, with 11 bases between. The CDR3 DNA follows: TGTGCCAGCAGCACATGGACAGACACAGATACGCAGTATTTT. Translated: CASSTWTDTDTQYF.

The chain employs TRBV6-1 and TRBJ2-7; a weak D match, TRBD1 (7 bases). This CDR3 has 15 residues. The germline V and J ends were trimmed by 6 bases and 1 base, with 16 bases remaining between them. Germline V gives CDR1 MNHNS, CDR2 SASEGT. CDR3 in amino acids: CASRRGQGGSYEQYF. The CDR3 DNA sequence: TGTGCCAGCAGGAGGGGGCAGGGGGGTTCCTACGAGCAGTACTTC.

This clonotype was found a few times. The chain recombines TRBV19 with TRBJ1-6; 8 positions agree with TRBD1. The trim removed 4 bases at V and 3 bases at J, leaving 2 bases unmatched. The V gene's germline CDR1 is LNHDA and CDR2 SQIVND (reference sequence). The length of the CDR3 is 15 residues. The CDR3 reads CASSKTGDYNSPLHF. In DNA, the CDR3 is TGTGCCAGTAGTAAGACAGGGGACTATAATTCACCCCTCCACTTT.

At least ten counts were recorded for this clonotype. V gene TRBV5-1 combines with J gene TRBJ2-1; D is possibly TRBD1 (6 bases). V was trimmed by 4 bases and J by 10 bases, leaving 24 bases between them. The CDR3 length is 16 residues. Germline lookup yields CDR1 SGHRS and CDR2 YFSETQ. DNA for the CDR3: TGCGCCAGCAGCGTTCCGGGACAAGCCCTACCATCCGAGCAGTTCTTC. The encoded protein is CASSVPGQALPSEQFF.

This clonotype was seen at least ten times. J is TRBJ2-3 and V is TRBV20-1; no firm D call. Germline-derived CDR1 and CDR2 are DFQATT and SNEGSKA (reference sequence). This CDR3 comprises 10 residues. V lost 3 bases to trimming and J lost 5 bases, with 3 bases between them. The CDR3 sequence: CSAREDTQYF. CDR3 coding DNA: TGCAGTGCTAGGGAAGATACGCAGTATTTT.

The chain combines TRBV25-1 with TRBJ1-2, with a tentative D call TRBD1 (6 bases). The CDR3 runs to 13 residues. Germline assignment: CDR1 MGHDK and CDR2 SYGVNS. The V end was cut by 4 bases, the J end by 2 bases, with 8 bases between. In DNA, the CDR3 is TGTGCCAGCAGTGGGACAGCAAACTATGGCTACACCTTC. Amino acids: CASSGTANYGYTF.

This clonotype turned up a few times. The chain employs TRBV5-5 and TRBJ2-1; no firm D call. CDR1 and CDR2 (germline): SGHKS, YYEKEE (reference sequence). The V end was cut by 4 bases, the J end by 2 bases, with 10 bases between. The CDR3 runs 14 residues. In nucleotides, the CDR3 is TGTGCCAGCAGCATCCCAGAGGCCTACAATGAGCAGTTCTTC. It specifies CASSIPEAYNEQFF.

This rearrangement joins TRBV7-9 to TRBJ2-7; the D gene is possibly TRBD2 (5 bases). The germline V and J ends were trimmed by 3 bases and 7 bases, with 19 bases remaining between them. There are 15 residues in the CDR3. CDR1 and CDR2 from the germline V gene are SEHNR and FQNEAQ (reference sequence). The CDR3 loop is CASSLSGATTGEQYF. DNA of the CDR3: TGTGCCAGCAGCTTGAGCGGAGCGACTACGGGGGAGCAGTACTTC.

This clonotype came up many times. This CDR3 reads CAWSVKGTRKFAEAFF. The CDR3 region has the DNA TGTGCCTGGAGTGTAAAAGGGACACGAAAATTCGCTGAAGCTTTCTTT. This chain links TRBV30 with TRBJ1-1, with D possibly being TRBD1 (6 bases). V gave up 0 bases and J gave up 6 bases, with 20 bases separating them. From germline, CDR1 is GTSNPN and CDR2 SVGIG (reference sequence). This CDR3 has 16 residues.

This clonotype has at least ten counts. The chain carries TRBV20-1 and TRBJ2-7, with a weak D call TRBD2 (5 bases). Trimming stripped 4 bases from V and 2 bases from J, with 21 bases between. This CDR3 is 16 amino acids long. Germline values: CDR1 DFQATT, CDR2 SNEGSKA (reference sequence). CDR3 residues: CSAIGVEGAVTYEQYF. The CDR3 DNA sequence: TGCAGTGCTATTGGGGTTGAGGGAGCCGTTACCTACGAGCAGTACTTC.

This clonotype was seen at least ten times. The CDR3 spells CASPGHTMYEQFF. CDR3 coding DNA: TGTGCCAGCCCGGGACACACTATGTATGAGCAGTTCTTC. The rearrangement joins TRBV24-1 to TRBJ2-1; D perhaps matches TRBD1 (6 bases). The CDR3 extends over 13 amino acids. Germline assignment: CDR1 KGHDR and CDR2 SFDVKD. The V gene lost 11 bases and the J gene lost 8 bases, with 18 bases spanning the gap.

A remark on this clonotype: This clone may be a read error of a much larger clone one base away. This chain uses TRBV28 with TRBJ1-5, with a weak D call TRBD1 (6 bases). This CDR3 contains 15 residues. Trimming left V 6 bases short and J 6 bases short, with 18 bases between. From germline, CDR1 is MDHEN and CDR2 SYDVKM. For the CDR3, the DNA is TGTGCCAGCAGCACGGCAGGGGCGGTCTGTCAGCCCCAGCATTTT. This encodes CASSTAGAVCQPQHF.

This clonotype was counted ten times or more. The chain is built from TRBV29-1 and TRBJ2-7, with 7 bases matching TRBD1. V was pared by 6 bases and J by 3 bases, with 5 bases of the junction left unmatched. From germline, CDR1 is SQVTM and CDR2 ANQGSEA. This CDR3 is 12 amino acids long. CDR3 sequence (DNA): TGCAGCGTAGGGGACAGAGTCTACGAGCAGTACTTC. It is translated as CSVGDRVYEQYF.

The table lists this clonotype with a few counts. V gene TRBV15 combines with J gene TRBJ2-7; 7 bases align to TRBD2. The CDR3 length is 14 residues. After removal of 6 bases from V and 4 bases from J, the junction contained 9 bases not matched to a gene. Germline V gives CDR1 LNHNV, CDR2 YYDKDF (reference sequence). The CDR3, as DNA: TGTGCCACCAGTTACCATACTAGCGTTTACGAGCAGTACTTC. Translating it yields CATSYHTSVYEQYF.